This is a list of T cell receptor beta chains from one sample in a study of Ad26.COV2.S vaccination and SARS-CoV-2 variants. Measured with immunoSEQ multiplex PCR; TCRdb has only the in-frame clones, and not every one. The top ten clones hold about 3.8% of a sample with roughly 380,000 clones, roughly 94% of them seen once. The sequences come from peripheral blood, collected after recovery from COVID-19. All receptors come from a human donor who had recovered from COVID-19. The CDR3 runs from the conserved cysteine through the conserved F or W. The D gene is left open where the match is weak. Only some rows state a clone size, as once, few, many or a class for expanded clones.

d_gene	v_gene	abundance	j_gene	CDR3aa	CDR3nt
-	TRBV6-6	-	TRBJ2-1	CASGGAVNEQFF	TGTGCCAGCGGGGGGGCTGTCAATGAGCAGTTCTTC
-	TRBV12-3/TRBV12-4	-	TRBJ1-1	CASSLVRATEAFF	TGTGCCAGCAGTTTGGTTAGGGCCACTGAAGCTTTCTTT
-	TRBV6-5	-	TRBJ2-6	CASSYLASGANVLTF	TGTGCCAGCAGTTACTTAGCGTCTGGGGCCAACGTCCTGACTTTC
-	TRBV4-1	-	TRBJ1-5	CASSQGTTTFEPQHF	TGCGCCAGCAGCCAAGGGACAACCACCTTCGAGCCCCAGCATTTT
-	TRBV29-1	-	TRBJ1-4	CSVVGRSSTNEKLFF	TGCAGCGTTGTAGGACGAAGTTCAACTAATGAAAAACTGTTTTTT
TRBD2	TRBV2	-	TRBJ2-5	CASSEASGGAETQYF	TGTGCCAGCAGTGAAGCTAGCGGGGGGGCAGAGACCCAGTACTTC
-	TRBV5-1	-	TRBJ1-1	CASSTRARLDYTEAFF	TGCGCCAGCAGCACCCGAGCGCGGCTAGATTACACTGAAGCTTTCTTT
TRBD1	TRBV9	-	TRBJ2-1	CASSIYRDRAYYNEQFF	TGTGCCAGCAGCATTTACCGGGACAGGGCTTACTACAATGAGCAGTTCTTC
-	TRBV9	-	TRBJ2-1	CASSVAPHEQFF	TGTGCCAGCAGCGTAGCCCCCCATGAGCAGTTCTTC
TRBD2	TRBV11-2	-	TRBJ2-7	CASSSGRGPPYEQYF	TGTGCCAGCAGCTCCGGGAGGGGTCCTCCCTACGAGCAGTACTTC
-	TRBV13	-	TRBJ1-6	CASSLRRGRSPLHF	TGTGCCAGCAGCCTAAGACGGGGACGTTCACCCCTCCACTTT
-	TRBV3-1/TRBV3-2	-	TRBJ2-5	CASSQGQEGTQYF	TGTGCCAGCAGCCAAGGACAGGAAGGGACCCAGTACTTC
-	TRBV6-1	-	TRBJ2-7	CASSELGRGSVYEQYF	TGTGCCAGCAGTGAATTGGGCAGGGGCTCAGTCTACGAGCAGTACTTC
TRBD1	TRBV3-1/TRBV3-2	-	TRBJ1-3	CASGRQGHTIYF	TGTGCCAGCGGAAGACAGGGACACACCATATATTTT
-	TRBV6-5	-	TRBJ2-7	CASSFDVEYEQYF	TGTGCCAGCAGTTTTGATGTAGAGTACGAGCAGTACTTC
-	TRBV7-8	-	TRBJ2-7	CASSPAPYEQYF	TGTGCCAGCAGCCCCGCGCCCTACGAGCAGTACTTC
-	TRBV19	-	TRBJ1-2	CASSGLGANYGYTF	TGTGCCAGTAGTGGCTTAGGAGCTAACTATGGCTACACCTTC
-	TRBV19	once	TRBJ1-1	CASSKPTTERGTEAFF	TGTGCCAGTAGTAAACCTACGACAGAGCGGGGGACTGAAGCTTTCTTT
-	TRBV19	-	TRBJ2-4	CASKAPGLGDIQYF	TGTGCCAGTAAAGCCCCAGGGTTGGGGGACATTCAGTACTTC
-	TRBV7-9	-	TRBJ1-4	CASTPQGAEKLFF	TGTGCCAGCACCCCCCAAGGGGCGGAAAAACTGTTTTTT
-	TRBV24-1	-	TRBJ1-2	CATSYRVAVYGYTF	TGTGCCACCAGTTACAGGGTCGCGGTCTATGGCTACACCTTC
-	TRBV12-3/TRBV12-4	-	TRBJ2-7	CASSLFRNEQYF	TGTGCCAGCAGTTTATTCAGGAACGAGCAGTACTTC
TRBD2	TRBV20-1	-	TRBJ2-5	CSASSAGTYQETQYF	TGCAGTGCTAGTTCAGCGGGGACCTACCAAGAGACCCAGTACTTC
-	TRBV9	-	TRBJ1-3	CASSLGEAGNTIYF	TGTGCCAGCAGCCTAGGGGAGGCTGGAAACACCATATATTTT
-	TRBV6-5	once	TRBJ1-1	CASSLGLLNTEAFF	TGTGCCAGCAGTTTGGGACTTCTGAACACTGAAGCTTTCTTT
-	TRBV7-9	-	TRBJ2-1	CASSLRTVYNEQFF	TGTGCCAGCAGCTTACGGACAGTCTACAATGAGCAGTTCTTC
TRBD1	TRBV7-9	-	TRBJ2-2	CASSEGTGSKRAGELFF	TGTGCCAGCAGCGAAGGGACAGGGTCTAAACGGGCCGGGGAGCTGTTTTTT
-	TRBV7-9	-	TRBJ2-1	CASSLTRGPAYNEQFF	TGTGCCAGCAGCTTAACGCGGGGCCCAGCGTACAATGAGCAGTTCTTC
TRBD1	TRBV9	-	TRBJ2-7	CASSVDRGPYEQYF	TGTGCCAGCAGCGTAGACAGGGGTCCCTACGAGCAGTACTTC
-	TRBV4-1	once	TRBJ1-2	CASSHLIRDRDYGYTF	TGCGCCAGCAGCCATCTTATCCGGGACCGAGACTATGGCTACACCTTC
-	TRBV7-3	-	TRBJ1-5	CASSTNMGGDQPQHF	TGTGCCAGCAGCACCAATATGGGCGGAGATCAGCCCCAGCATTTT
-	TRBV5-5	-	TRBJ1-5	CASSLGPLGNQPQHF	TGTGCCAGCAGCTTGGGCCCCCTGGGCAATCAGCCCCAGCATTTT
-	TRBV9	-	TRBJ2-3	CASSPQGAGLPDTQYF	TGTGCCAGCAGCCCCCAAGGGGCGGGTCTGCCAGATACGCAGTATTTT
-	TRBV6-4	-	TRBJ2-2	CASSDSRTGELFF	TGTGCCAGCAGTGACTCTAGAACCGGGGAGCTGTTTTTT
-	TRBV5-6	-	TRBJ1-5	CASSLSGGARNQPQHF	TGTGCCAGCAGCTTGAGCGGCGGGGCCCGCAATCAGCCCCAGCATTTT
-	TRBV7-2	-	TRBJ1-5	CASSLAMTGTYSNQPQHF	TGTGCCAGCAGCTTAGCGATGACAGGCACTTATAGCAATCAGCCCCAGCATTTT
TRBD1	TRBV7-3	-	TRBJ1-3	CASSPDRGRDAIYF	TGTGCCAGCAGTCCCGACAGGGGGCGGGACGCCATATATTTT
-	TRBV10-2	-	TRBJ1-1	CASSEPEGMNTEAFF	TGCGCCAGCAGTGAGCCGGAGGGGATGAACACTGAAGCTTTCTTT
-	TRBV23-1	-	TRBJ1-6	CASSSDRRNNSPLHF	TGCGCCAGCAGTTCCGACAGGCGAAATAATTCACCCCTCCACTTT
TRBD1	TRBV7-6	-	TRBJ1-5	CASSPGTGVGQPQHF	TGTGCCAGCTCACCCGGGACAGGGGTAGGTCAGCCCCAGCATTTT
TRBD1	TRBV7-2	-	TRBJ1-2	CASSPGTGAANYGYTF	TGTGCCAGCAGCCCGGGGACAGGGGCCGCTAACTATGGCTACACCTTC
-	TRBV27	-	TRBJ1-5	CASSLSAMGLQPQHF	TGTGCCAGCAGTTTATCGGCTATGGGGTTGCAGCCCCAGCATTTT